These T cell receptor beta chains were read from a single sample in a study of cytomegalovirus exposure and HLA in healthy donors. Profiling relied on immunoSEQ multiplex PCR, and the TCRdb table lists in-frame clones only, not all of them. This sample's table reports roughly 80,000 clones. Sequencing was carried out using PBMCs. These receptors all stem from a woman in her 30s in good health and CMV-seronegative. Each CDR3 is given with its conserved first and last residue.

j_gene | v_gene | CDR3aa
TRBJ1-6 | TRBV15 | CATSRDRMGLVHSPLHF
TRBJ1-1 | TRBV5-1 | CASSLGPRMNTEAFF
TRBJ2-5 | TRBV7-2 | CASSASVEETQYF
TRBJ1-4 | TRBV6-6 | CASSSGTGLTNEKLFF
TRBJ1-1 | TRBV6-5 | CASSSPPGNTEAFF
TRBJ1-1 | TRBV19 | CASSIDRTSEAFF
TRBJ2-7 | TRBV6-6 | CASARWAYEQYF
TRBJ2-5 | TRBV30 | CAGRDRGRETQYF
TRBJ2-2 | TRBV6-1 | CASSEVPGANTGELFF
TRBJ1-1 | TRBV6-5 | CASSYGPGLLGTEDFF
TRBJ2-3 | TRBV4-1 | CASSHGAGGTDTQYF
TRBJ2-7 | TRBV27 | CAFRGRQGNSYEQYF
TRBJ1-2 | TRBV30 | CAWSAGAGDHYGYTF
TRBJ2-7 | TRBV7-8 | CASSLAWSRQNSYEQYF
TRBJ1-2 | TRBV30 | CAWSKQESYGYTF
TRBJ1-1 | TRBV5-1 | CASSLQGSTEAFF
TRBJ2-3 | TRBV5-1 | CASSHRGLTDTQYF
TRBJ1-5 | TRBV19 | CASSIGRQGWVGNQPQHF
TRBJ2-5 | TRBV30 | CAWSVKGIRRETQYF
TRBJ1-4 | TRBV5-6 | CASSLQTGVNEKLFF
TRBJ1-6 | TRBV6-5 | CASSLDRGRNSPLHF
TRBJ1-6 | TRBV7-9 | CASSARDRYSPLHF
TRBJ1-1 | TRBV30 | CAGTGEVTEAFF
TRBJ1-2 | TRBV5-6 | CASSFGGWGTSFNYGYTF
TRBJ2-5 | TRBV18 | CASSPTLASAETQYF
TRBJ2-1 | TRBV4-1 | CASSPLPNTGLGPDEQFF
TRBJ1-5 | TRBV5-6 | CASSLGGSQPQHF
TRBJ2-7 | TRBV30 | CAWSRTGAYEQYF
TRBJ2-1 | TRBV25-1 | CASSDRQGAHNEQFF
TRBJ2-5 | TRBV30 | CAWRQQETQYF
TRBJ1-5 | TRBV7-2 | CASSLEREQPQHF
TRBJ2-1 | TRBV11-2 | CASSLVGANNEQFF
TRBJ1-6 | TRBV4-1 | CASSQDRQGDSPLHF
TRBJ1-2 | TRBV6-5 | CASTTGQGYGYTF
TRBJ2-1 | TRBV29-1 | CSVENAGLSTVDEQFF
TRBJ1-1 | TRBV15 | CATSREGTLNTEAFF
TRBJ2-7 | TRBV5-1 | CASSPGLADYEQYF
TRBJ2-1 | TRBV30 | CAWGGTGLAGTYNEQFF
TRBJ1-2 | TRBV19 | CASSREGPNYGYTF
TRBJ2-7 | TRBV7-9 | CASSLGEQQRYEQYF
TRBJ2-1 | TRBV18 | CASSPPLGDEQFF
TRBJ2-5 | TRBV19 | CASRATSGGRETQYF
TRBJ2-7 | TRBV6-1 | CASSEARNEQYF
TRBJ1-2 | TRBV29-1 | CSVVDSSMGYGYTF
TRBJ2-3 | TRBV7-2 | CASSVSGTSGTDTQYF
TRBJ2-6 | TRBV6-1 | CASSGGGTPGANVLTF